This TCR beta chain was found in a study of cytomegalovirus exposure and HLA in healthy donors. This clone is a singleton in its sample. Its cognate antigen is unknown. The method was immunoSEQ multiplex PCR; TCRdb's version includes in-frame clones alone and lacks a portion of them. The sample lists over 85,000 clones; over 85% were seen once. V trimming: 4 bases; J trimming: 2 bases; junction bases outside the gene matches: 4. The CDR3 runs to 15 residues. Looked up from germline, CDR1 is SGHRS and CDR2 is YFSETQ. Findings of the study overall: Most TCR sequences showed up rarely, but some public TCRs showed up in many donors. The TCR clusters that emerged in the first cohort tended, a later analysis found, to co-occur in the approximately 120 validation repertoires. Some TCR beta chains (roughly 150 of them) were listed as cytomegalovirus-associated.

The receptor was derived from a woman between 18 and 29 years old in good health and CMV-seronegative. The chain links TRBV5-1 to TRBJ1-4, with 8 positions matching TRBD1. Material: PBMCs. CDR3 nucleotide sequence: TGCGCCAGCAGCCTCGACAGGGGCACTAATGAAAAACTGTTTTTT. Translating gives CASSLDRGTNEKLFF.